This is a list of T cell receptor beta chains from one sample in a study of shared clonotypes between healthy human individuals. Only in-frame clones appear in the TCRdb table, and some are missing; sequencing was by immunoSEQ multiplex PCR. The sample holds roughly 500,000 clones; 79% are singletons and the top ten take approximately 13%. Specimen: PBMCs. All receptors derive from a woman aged 35 to 49 in good health. Some clones in this sample may be carry-over from other donors' samples. Both conserved end residues are part of each CDR3. Each record gives: D gene, V gene, clone size, J gene, CDR3 protein, CDR3 DNA. A D gene is named only where the DNA matches it firmly. Part of the rows lack a size; the others show once, few, many or a class for expanded clones.

TRBD2	TRBV2	NA	TRBJ2-7	CASILAGGTTTSYEQYF	TGTGCCAGCATACTAGCGGGAGGGACCACGACATCCTACGAGCAGTACTTC
TRBD1	TRBV15	once	TRBJ1-5	CATSRTFGQGTNQPQHF	TGTGCCACCAGCAGAACATTTGGACAGGGGACTAATCAGCCCCAGCATTTT
TRBD2	TRBV2	NA	TRBJ2-7	CASRLSERDQTYEQYF	TGTGCCAGCAGGTTGAGTGAGCGGGATCAAACCTACGAGCAGTACTTC
TRBD1	TRBV30	few	TRBJ1-2	CAWRKQGIHGYTF	TGTGCCTGGAGGAAACAGGGGATTCACGGCTACACCTTC
TRBD1	TRBV29-1	few	TRBJ2-2	CSVATGWDTGELFF	TGCAGCGTTGCGACAGGGTGGGACACCGGGGAGCTGTTTTTT
TRBD1	TRBV2	many	TRBJ1-1	CASSGWEGQVEAFF	TGTGCCAGCAGTGGATGGGAGGGACAGGTCGAAGCTTTCTTT
TRBD1	TRBV28	NA	TRBJ1-4	CASSSADRGAYEKLFF	TGTGCCAGCAGTTCGGCGGACAGGGGCGCGTATGAAAAACTGTTTTTT
NA	TRBV7-8	NA	TRBJ2-7	CASSLRDRRGNEQYF	TGTGCCAGCAGCTTACGGGACCGACGGGGAAACGAGCAGTACTTC
NA	TRBV7-9	NA	TRBJ1-4	CASSLRQDNEKLFF	TGTGCCAGCAGCTTAAGGCAGGATAATGAAAAACTGTTTTTT
TRBD1	TRBV15	NA	TRBJ2-7	CATSRQGQGKQYF	TGTGCCACCAGCAGACAGGGACAGGGGAAGCAGTACTTC
NA	TRBV2	NA	TRBJ1-3	CASSRSSQHSGPGNTIYF	TGTGCCAGCAGTCGGAGTAGCCAGCACTCAGGACCCGGAAACACCATATATTTT
NA	TRBV28	NA	TRBJ1-2	CASRGRGGQAAGYTF	TGTGCCAGCAGGGGGAGGGGCGGCCAAGCTGCTGGCTACACCTTC
NA	TRBV2	NA	TRBJ1-1	CASSQERSSTEAFF	TGTGCCAGCAGCCAAGAGCGGAGTTCCACTGAAGCTTTCTTT
NA	TRBV7-2	NA	TRBJ1-2	CASSLLNYGYTF	TGTGCCAGCAGCTTGTTAAACTATGGCTACACCTTC
TRBD2	TRBV30	NA	TRBJ2-5	CGAGVGETQYF	TGTGGAGCGGGAGTTGGAGAGACCCAGTACTTC
TRBD1	TRBV6-1	NA	TRBJ2-2	CASSENTGANTGELFF	TGTGCCAGCAGTGAAAACACAGGGGCGAACACCGGGGAGCTGTTTTTT
NA	TRBV6-5	once	TRBJ2-6	CASKRSGANVLTF	TGTGCCAGCAAGCGTTCTGGGGCCAACGTCCTGACTTTC
NA	TRBV18	NA	TRBJ2-7	CASSPSGQGFPYEQYF	TGTGCCAGCTCACCCTCAGGGCAGGGGTTCCCCTACGAGCAGTACTTC
NA	TRBV27	NA	TRBJ1-4	CASSRDLNEKLFF	TGTGCCAGCAGTAGGGACTTAAATGAAAAACTGTTTTTT
TRBD1	TRBV18	NA	TRBJ1-2	CASSPDRADYGYTF	TGTGCCAGCTCACCAGACAGGGCAGACTATGGCTACACCTTC
NA	TRBV9	NA	TRBJ2-3	CASSVRRDGGTDTQYF	TGTGCCAGCAGCGTAAGAAGGGATGGGGGCACAGATACGCAGTATTTT
NA	TRBV7-2	NA	TRBJ1-1	CASSSPGQNTEAFF	TGTGCCAGCAGCTCGCCGGGACAGAACACTGAAGCTTTCTTT
TRBD2	TRBV5-6	NA	TRBJ2-2	CASSPTSGRSPVDTGELFF	TGTGCCAGCAGCCCCACTAGCGGGAGATCCCCCGTTGACACCGGGGAGCTGTTTTTT
NA	TRBV28	NA	TRBJ2-7	CASSLARGGGDEQYF	TGTGCCAGCAGTTTAGCACGGGGCGGCGGGGACGAGCAGTACTTC
TRBD2	TRBV6-1	many	TRBJ2-7	CASSGESGGSYEQYF	TGTGCCAGCAGTGGTGAGAGCGGGGGGTCCTACGAGCAGTACTTC
NA	TRBV7-7	NA	TRBJ2-1	CASSSDRGEQFF	TGTGCTAGCAGCTCCGACCGGGGTGAGCAGTTCTTC
NA	TRBV6-1	NA	TRBJ2-2	CASKGQPNTGELFF	TGTGCCAGCAAAGGACAGCCGAACACCGGGGAGCTGTTTTTT
NA	TRBV5-6	once	TRBJ2-3	CASSSTGRDTQYF	TGTGCCAGCAGCTCGACAGGGAGGGATACGCAGTATTTT
NA	TRBV18	NA	TRBJ1-2	CASSPQGRGGYTF	TGTGCCAGCTCACCACAGGGAAGGGGTGGCTACACCTTC
TRBD2	TRBV5-6	NA	TRBJ2-7	CASSLPSGSGGGYEQYF	TGTGCCAGCAGCTTGCCTAGCGGGAGCGGCGGGGGATACGAGCAGTACTTC
NA	TRBV7-2	NA	TRBJ1-6	CASSFTILEPLHF	TGTGCCAGCAGCTTCACAATTTTGGAACCCCTCCACTTT
TRBD2	TRBV11-3	NA	TRBJ2-1	CASSLLTSGSEQFF	TGTGCCAGCAGCTTGCTGACTAGCGGGAGTGAGCAGTTCTTC